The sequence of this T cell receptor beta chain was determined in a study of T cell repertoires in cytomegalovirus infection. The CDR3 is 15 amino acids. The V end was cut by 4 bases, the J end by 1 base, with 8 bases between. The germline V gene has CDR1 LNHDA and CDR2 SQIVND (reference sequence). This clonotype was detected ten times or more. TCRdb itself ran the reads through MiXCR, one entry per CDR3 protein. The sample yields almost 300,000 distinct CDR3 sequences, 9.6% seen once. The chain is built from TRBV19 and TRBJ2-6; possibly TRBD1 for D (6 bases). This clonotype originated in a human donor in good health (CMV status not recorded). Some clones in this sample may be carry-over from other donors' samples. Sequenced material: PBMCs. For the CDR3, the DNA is TGTGCCAGTAGTAAAGACAGGTCTGGGGCCAACGTCCTGACTTTC. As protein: CASSKDRSGANVLTF.